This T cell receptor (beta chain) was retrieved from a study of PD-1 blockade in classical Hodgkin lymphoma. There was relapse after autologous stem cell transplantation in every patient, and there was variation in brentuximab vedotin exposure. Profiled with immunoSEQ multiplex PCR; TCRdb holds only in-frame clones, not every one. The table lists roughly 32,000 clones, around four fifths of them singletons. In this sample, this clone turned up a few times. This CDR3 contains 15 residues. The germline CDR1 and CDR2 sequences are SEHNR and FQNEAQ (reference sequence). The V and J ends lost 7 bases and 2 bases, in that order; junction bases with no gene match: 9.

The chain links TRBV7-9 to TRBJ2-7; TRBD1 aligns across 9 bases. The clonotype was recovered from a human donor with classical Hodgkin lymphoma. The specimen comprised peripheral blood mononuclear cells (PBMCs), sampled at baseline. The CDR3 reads CASIPYGTGTYEQYF. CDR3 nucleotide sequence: TGTGCCAGCATCCCATATGGGACAGGGACCTACGAGCAGTACTTC.